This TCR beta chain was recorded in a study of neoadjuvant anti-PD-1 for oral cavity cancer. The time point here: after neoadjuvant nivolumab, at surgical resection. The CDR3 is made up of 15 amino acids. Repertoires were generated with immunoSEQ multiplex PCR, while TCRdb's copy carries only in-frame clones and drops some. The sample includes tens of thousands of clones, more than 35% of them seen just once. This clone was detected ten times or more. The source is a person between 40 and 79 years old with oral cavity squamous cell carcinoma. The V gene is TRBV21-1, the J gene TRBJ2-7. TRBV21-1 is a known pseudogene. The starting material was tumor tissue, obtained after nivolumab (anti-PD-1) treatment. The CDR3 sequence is CASSKLRDIWPEQYF. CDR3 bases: TGTGCCAGCAGCAAATTGCGGGACATATGGCCCGAGCAGTACTTC.